This T cell receptor (beta chain) appears in the sequencing data of a study of T cells in Graves' hyperthyroidism and ophthalmopathy. Overall study findings and caveats: The majority of expanded thyroid clonotypes above 0.001 also appeared in blood. Ophthalmopathy was separated from stable hyperthyroidism by a 13 V-J model.

Hyperthyroidism, newly diagnosed and lasting under 2 months, affected patients aged 18 to 65. The study excluded patients with uncontrolled infection, other autoimmune disease, pregnancy or lactation. Using RNA transcripts as the source, TCR beta CDR3 regions were amplified. Primed by the HTBI set, a first-round RT-PCR was run on the TCR CDR3. TCRdb fed the multiplex PCR reads into MiXCR, producing one record per CDR3 protein. The profile shows a few hundred thousand distinct CDR3 sequences, about 43% of them singletons. On this clonotype: The antigen remains unidentified.

This CDR3 is 14 amino acids long. Germline V gene sequence: CDR1 DFQATT, CDR2 SNEGSKA (reference sequence). Trimming at V came to 5 bases and at J to 4 bases, leaving 7 bases not matched to a gene. Sequenced material: peripheral blood or thyroid tissue (not recorded which). The receptor was derived from a woman under 30 with Graves' hyperthyroidism. J is TRBJ1-4 and V is TRBV20-1; TRBD1 matches at 7 bases. CDR3 bases: TGCAGTGCTCTCTCCGGGACAGTTAATGAAAAACTGTTTTTT. Encoded protein: CSALSGTVNEKLFF.